The clone carrying this TCR beta chain was seen more than once but under ten times. TCRdb's table, derived via immunoSEQ multiplex PCR, lists solely in-frame clones and lacks some. The sample shows approximately 210,000 clones, 83% of them seen only once. The data were obtained in a study of blood T cell repertoires in COVID-19. The material sequenced was peripheral blood. This clonotype was sampled from a woman between 40 and 55 years old with active or convalescent COVID-19.

DNA for the CDR3: TGTGCCAGCAGTAACGGGGGGCGTGAAAAACTGTTTTTT. The encoded protein is CASSNGGREKLFF. V and J are TRBV2 and TRBJ1-4; tentatively, D is TRBD1 (6 bases). The V gene's germline CDR1 is SNHLY and CDR2 FYNNEI. Trimming pared 5 bases from V and 7 bases from J, leaving 11 bases between. The CDR3 is made up of 13 amino acids.